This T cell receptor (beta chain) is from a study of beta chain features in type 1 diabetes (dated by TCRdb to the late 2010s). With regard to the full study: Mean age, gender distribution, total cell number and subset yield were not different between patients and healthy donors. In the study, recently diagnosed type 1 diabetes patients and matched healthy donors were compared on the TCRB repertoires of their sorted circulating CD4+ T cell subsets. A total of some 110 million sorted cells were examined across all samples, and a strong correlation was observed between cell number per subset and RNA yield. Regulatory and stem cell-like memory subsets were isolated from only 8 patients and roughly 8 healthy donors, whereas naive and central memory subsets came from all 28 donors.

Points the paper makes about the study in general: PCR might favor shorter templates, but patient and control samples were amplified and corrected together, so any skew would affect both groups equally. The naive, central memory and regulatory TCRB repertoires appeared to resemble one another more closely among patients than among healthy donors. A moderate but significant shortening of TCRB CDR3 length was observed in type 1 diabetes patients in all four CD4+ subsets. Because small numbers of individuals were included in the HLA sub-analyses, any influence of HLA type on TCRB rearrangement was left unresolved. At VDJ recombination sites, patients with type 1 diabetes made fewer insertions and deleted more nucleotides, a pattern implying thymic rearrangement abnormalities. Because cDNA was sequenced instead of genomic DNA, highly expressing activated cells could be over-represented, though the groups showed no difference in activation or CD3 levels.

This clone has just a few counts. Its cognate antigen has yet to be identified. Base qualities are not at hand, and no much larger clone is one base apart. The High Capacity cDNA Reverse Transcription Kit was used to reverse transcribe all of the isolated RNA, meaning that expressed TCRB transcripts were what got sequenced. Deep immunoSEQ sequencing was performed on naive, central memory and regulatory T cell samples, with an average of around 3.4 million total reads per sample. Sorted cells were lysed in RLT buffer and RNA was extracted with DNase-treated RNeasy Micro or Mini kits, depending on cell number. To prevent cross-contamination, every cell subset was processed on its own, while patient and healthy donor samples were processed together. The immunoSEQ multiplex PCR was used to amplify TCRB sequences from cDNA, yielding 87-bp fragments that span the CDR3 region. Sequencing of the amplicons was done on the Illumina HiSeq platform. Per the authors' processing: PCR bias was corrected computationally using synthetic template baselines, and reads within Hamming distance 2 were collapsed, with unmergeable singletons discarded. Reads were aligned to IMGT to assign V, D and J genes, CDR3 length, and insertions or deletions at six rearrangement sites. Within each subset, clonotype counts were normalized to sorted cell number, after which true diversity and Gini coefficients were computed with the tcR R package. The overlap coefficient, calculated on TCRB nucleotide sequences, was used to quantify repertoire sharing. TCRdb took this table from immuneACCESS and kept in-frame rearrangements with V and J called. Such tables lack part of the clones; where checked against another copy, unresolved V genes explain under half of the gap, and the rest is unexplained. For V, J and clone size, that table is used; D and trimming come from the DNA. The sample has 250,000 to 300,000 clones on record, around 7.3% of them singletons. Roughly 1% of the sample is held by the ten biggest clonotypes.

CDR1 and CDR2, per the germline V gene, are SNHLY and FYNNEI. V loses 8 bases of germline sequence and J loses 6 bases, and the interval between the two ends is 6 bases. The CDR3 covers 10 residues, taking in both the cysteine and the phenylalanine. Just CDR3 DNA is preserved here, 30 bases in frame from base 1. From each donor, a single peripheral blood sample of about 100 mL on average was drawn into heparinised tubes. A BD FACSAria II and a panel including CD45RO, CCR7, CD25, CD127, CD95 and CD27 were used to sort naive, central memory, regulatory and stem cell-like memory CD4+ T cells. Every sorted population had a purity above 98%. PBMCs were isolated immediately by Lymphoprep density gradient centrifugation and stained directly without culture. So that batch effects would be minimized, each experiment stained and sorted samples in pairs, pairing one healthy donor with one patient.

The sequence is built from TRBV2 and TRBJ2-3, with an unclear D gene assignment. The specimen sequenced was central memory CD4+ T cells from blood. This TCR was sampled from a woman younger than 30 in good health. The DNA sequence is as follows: TGTGCCAGCGGTGGGGATACGCAGTATTTT. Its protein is CASGGDTQYF.